The rows below give T cell receptor beta chains drawn from one sample of a study of T cells in Graves' hyperthyroidism and ophthalmopathy. TCRdb independently ran MiXCR on the multiplex PCR reads; one entry per CDR3 protein. The sample consists of about 690,000 distinct CDR3 sequences, 15% to 20% of them appearing once. The sequenced material came from blood. These TCRs come from a middle-aged man with Graves' hyperthyroidism. The CDR3 runs from the conserved cysteine through the conserved F or W. A D gene is named only where the DNA matches it firmly. Clone size is stated in some rows and not others, as once, few, many or a class when expanded.

clone_size: .; j_call: TRBJ1-5; v_call: TRBV4-1; d_call: .; cdr3_aa: CASSQGRGGWHQPQHF; cdr3_nt: TGCGCCAGCAGCCAAGGTAGGGGTGGGTGGCATCAGCCCCAGCATTTT
clone_size: many; j_call: TRBJ2-7; v_call: TRBV27; d_call: .; cdr3_aa: CASSPVEGAGEQYF; cdr3_nt: TGTGCCAGCAGTCCCGTGGAGGGGGCTGGCGAGCAGTACTTC
clone_size: few; j_call: TRBJ2-5; v_call: TRBV28; d_call: .; cdr3_aa: CASIGAGETQYF; cdr3_nt: TGTGCCAGCATCGGGGCCGGGGAGACCCAGTACTTC
clone_size: many; j_call: TRBJ1-1; v_call: TRBV6-1; d_call: .; cdr3_aa: CASTQAVNTEAFF; cdr3_nt: TGTGCCAGCACTCAGGCAGTTAACACTGAAGCTTTCTTT
clone_size: .; j_call: TRBJ1-5; v_call: TRBV10-3; d_call: .; cdr3_aa: CAISESRSGANQPQHF; cdr3_nt: TGTGCCATCAGTGAGTCGAGGTCGGGCGCCAATCAGCCCCAGCATTTT
clone_size: few; j_call: TRBJ1-1; v_call: TRBV7-2; d_call: .; cdr3_aa: CASSTRGGGPEGASF; cdr3_nt: TGTGCCAGCAGCACCCGGGGGGGGGGGCCGGAGGGAGCTTCCTTT
clone_size: .; j_call: TRBJ1-5; v_call: TRBV19; d_call: TRBD1; cdr3_aa: CASSLDDRAQPQHF; cdr3_nt: TGTGCCAGTAGCCTCGATGACAGGGCTCAGCCCCAGCATTTT
clone_size: many; j_call: TRBJ2-7; v_call: TRBV29-1; d_call: TRBD2; cdr3_aa: CSMVAVRGGFAHEQYF; cdr3_nt: TGCAGCATGGTAGCGGTTCGGGGGGGCTTCGCGCACGAGCAGTACTTC
clone_size: many; j_call: TRBJ1-2; v_call: TRBV20-1; d_call: .; cdr3_aa: CSAMGTINYGYTF; cdr3_nt: TGCAGTGCTATGGGCACCATTAACTATGGCTACACCTTC
clone_size: many; j_call: TRBJ1-2; v_call: TRBV6-2/TRBV6-3; d_call: TRBD1; cdr3_aa: CASSLNPRGQAGGYTF; cdr3_nt: TGTGCCAGCAGTCTTAATCCAAGAGGACAGGCGGGAGGCTACACCTTC
clone_size: few; j_call: TRBJ1-1; v_call: TRBV7-9; d_call: .; cdr3_aa: CASGTIIQAGESTEAFF; cdr3_nt: TGTGCCAGCGGCACAATAATCCAGGCGGGAGAGAGCACTGAAGCTTTCTTT
clone_size: many; j_call: TRBJ1-1; v_call: TRBV2; d_call: .; cdr3_aa: CARDRNTEAFF; cdr3_nt: TGTGCGAGAGACAGGAACACTGAAGCTTTCTTT
clone_size: few; j_call: TRBJ2-7; v_call: TRBV2; d_call: TRBD2; cdr3_aa: CASSDSGRDSSYEQYF; cdr3_nt: TGTGCCAGCAGTGATAGCGGGAGGGATAGCTCCTACGAGCAGTACTTC
clone_size: .; j_call: TRBJ1-2; v_call: TRBV3-1; d_call: .; cdr3_aa: CASSQDGGAANYSYTF; cdr3_nt: TGTGCCAGCAGCCAAGATGGAGGGGCCGCTAACTATAGCTACACCTTC
clone_size: many; j_call: TRBJ1-2; v_call: TRBV6-1; d_call: .; cdr3_aa: CASNSGGYGYTF; cdr3_nt: TGTGCCAGCAACTCTGGGGGCTATGGCTACACCTTC
clone_size: .; j_call: TRBJ1-4; v_call: TRBV28; d_call: TRBD1; cdr3_aa: CASSFEDRTDEKLFF; cdr3_nt: TGTGCCAGCAGTTTCGAGGACAGGACGGATGAAAAACTGTTTTTT
clone_size: .; j_call: TRBJ1-6; v_call: TRBV3-1; d_call: .; cdr3_aa: CASSQELAYNSPLHF; cdr3_nt: TGTGCCAGCAGCCAAGAACTTGCCTATAATTCACCCCTCCACTTT
clone_size: .; j_call: TRBJ2-1; v_call: TRBV20-1; d_call: .; cdr3_aa: CSAHIFDPLTPPHNEQFF; cdr3_nt: TGCAGTGCCCACATATTTGACCCCCTAACGCCCCCCCACAATGAGCAGTTCTTC
clone_size: .; j_call: TRBJ1-1; v_call: TRBV3-1; d_call: .; cdr3_aa: CASSTPGMNTEAFF; cdr3_nt: TGTGCCAGCAGCACCCCAGGGATGAACACTGAAGCTTTCTTT
clone_size: many; j_call: TRBJ1-2; v_call: TRBV30; d_call: .; cdr3_aa: CAWSARREQKNYGYTF; cdr3_nt: TGTGCCTGGAGTGCTCGGAGGGAACAAAAGAACTATGGCTACACCTTC
clone_size: many; j_call: TRBJ2-7; v_call: TRBV20-1; d_call: .; cdr3_aa: CSAGETGGDEQYF; cdr3_nt: TGCAGTGCTGGGGAAACAGGAGGCGACGAGCAGTACTTC
clone_size: many; j_call: TRBJ2-1; v_call: TRBV11-2; d_call: .; cdr3_aa: CASSTPRRLAHEQFF; cdr3_nt: TGTGCCAGCAGCACCCCCCGGCGCCTAGCCCATGAGCAGTTCTTC
clone_size: few; j_call: TRBJ2-1; v_call: TRBV5-1; d_call: .; cdr3_aa: CASSPGHYNEQFF; cdr3_nt: TGCGCCAGCAGCCCGGGACACTACAATGAGCAGTTCTTC
clone_size: many; j_call: TRBJ1-2; v_call: TRBV12-3/TRBV12-4; d_call: .; cdr3_aa: CASGQSDTEYGYTF; cdr3_nt: TGTGCCAGCGGCCAATCCGACACCGAATATGGCTACACCTTC
clone_size: many; j_call: TRBJ2-7; v_call: TRBV7-9; d_call: TRBD1; cdr3_aa: CASSPWTGMGEQYF; cdr3_nt: TGTGCCAGCAGCCCATGGACAGGGATGGGCGAGCAGTACTTC
clone_size: many; j_call: TRBJ1-1; v_call: TRBV12-3/TRBV12-4; d_call: .; cdr3_aa: CASRYLERTEAFF; cdr3_nt: TGTGCCAGCAGATACCTCGAAAGGACTGAAGCTTTCTTT
clone_size: few; j_call: TRBJ1-4; v_call: TRBV18; d_call: TRBD1; cdr3_aa: CASSPGTGSEKLFF; cdr3_nt: TGTGCCAGCTCGCCCGGGACAGGTAGCGAAAAACTGTTTTTT
clone_size: .; j_call: TRBJ2-1; v_call: TRBV4-1; d_call: .; cdr3_aa: CASSQAYRLYEQFF; cdr3_nt: TGCGCCAGCAGCCAAGCTTACAGGTTGTATGAGCAGTTCTTC
clone_size: few; j_call: TRBJ1-5; v_call: TRBV28; d_call: TRBD1; cdr3_aa: CASSIGTGGRQPQHF; cdr3_nt: TGTGCCAGCAGTATAGGGACAGGGGGCAGGCAGCCCCAGCATTTT
clone_size: many; j_call: TRBJ1-5; v_call: TRBV10-1; d_call: .; cdr3_aa: CASSETGQPQHF; cdr3_nt: TGCGCCAGCAGCGAGACCGGTCAGCCCCAGCATTTT
clone_size: .; j_call: TRBJ2-7; v_call: TRBV20-1; d_call: .; cdr3_aa: CSASKSDPYEQYF; cdr3_nt: TGCAGTGCTAGTAAGTCAGACCCATACGAGCAGTACTTC
clone_size: many; j_call: TRBJ2-3; v_call: TRBV10-3; d_call: .; cdr3_aa: CAARWGDTQYF; cdr3_nt: TGTGCCGCAAGGTGGGGGGATACGCAGTATTTT
clone_size: .; j_call: TRBJ2-7; v_call: TRBV11-2; d_call: .; cdr3_aa: CASSLDLMVYEQYF; cdr3_nt: TGTGCCAGCAGCTTAGATCTGATGGTCTACGAGCAGTACTTC
clone_size: many; j_call: TRBJ2-5; v_call: TRBV4-2; d_call: .; cdr3_aa: CASSQDVAGETQYF; cdr3_nt: TGTGCCAGCAGCCAAGATGTGGCTGGGGAGACCCAGTACTTC
clone_size: many; j_call: TRBJ1-1; v_call: TRBV30; d_call: .; cdr3_aa: CAWNFGTEAFF; cdr3_nt: TGTGCCTGGAATTTCGGCACTGAAGCTTTCTTT
clone_size: .; j_call: TRBJ2-1; v_call: TRBV12-3/TRBV12-4; d_call: TRBD1; cdr3_aa: CASIPGQYNEQFF; cdr3_nt: TGTGCCAGCATTCCGGGACAGTACAATGAGCAGTTCTTC
clone_size: many; j_call: TRBJ2-7; v_call: TRBV28; d_call: TRBD2; cdr3_aa: CASSLGGETYEQYF; cdr3_nt: TGTGCCAGCAGCTTGGGGGGGGAAACCTACGAGCAGTACTTC
clone_size: many; j_call: TRBJ2-3; v_call: TRBV28; d_call: .; cdr3_aa: CASSLSWSGAGGTDTQYF; cdr3_nt: TGTGCCAGCAGTTTAAGTTGGTCAGGGGCCGGGGGCACAGATACGCAGTATTTT
clone_size: few; j_call: TRBJ1-2; v_call: TRBV28; d_call: .; cdr3_aa: CASIGSGWGYTF; cdr3_nt: TGTGCCAGCATCGGGTCGGGGTGGGGCTACACCTTC
clone_size: few; j_call: TRBJ2-3; v_call: TRBV6-1; d_call: .; cdr3_aa: CASSSQASTDTQYF; cdr3_nt: TGTGCCAGCAGTTCCCAGGCGAGCACAGATACGCAGTATTTT
clone_size: .; j_call: TRBJ1-6; v_call: TRBV6-1; d_call: .; cdr3_aa: CASRSGPTFRSPLHF; cdr3_nt: TGTGCCAGCAGATCCGGACCCACCTTCCGTTCACCCCTCCACTTT
clone_size: many; j_call: TRBJ2-7; v_call: TRBV24-1; d_call: .; cdr3_aa: CATSGVSNEQYF; cdr3_nt: TGTGCCACCAGTGGAGTTTCGAACGAGCAGTACTTC
clone_size: many; j_call: TRBJ2-5; v_call: TRBV11-2; d_call: .; cdr3_aa: CASSFTRGPQETQYF; cdr3_nt: TGTGCCAGCAGCTTTACCCGGGGCCCACAAGAGACCCAGTACTTC
clone_size: .; j_call: TRBJ2-3; v_call: TRBV2; d_call: TRBD2; cdr3_aa: CASSIRTSGSTDTQYF; cdr3_nt: TGTGCCAGCAGCATCCGGACTAGCGGGAGCACAGATACGCAGTATTTT
clone_size: .; j_call: TRBJ2-5; v_call: TRBV6-5; d_call: TRBD2; cdr3_aa: CASTVLLAGGYQETQYF; cdr3_nt: TGTGCCAGCACCGTATTACTAGCGGGAGGGTACCAAGAGACCCAGTACTTC
clone_size: many; j_call: TRBJ1-4; v_call: TRBV12-3/TRBV12-4; d_call: TRBD1; cdr3_aa: CASSPATGRSEKLFF; cdr3_nt: TGTGCCAGCAGTCCAGCGACAGGGAGGAGTGAAAAACTGTTTTTT
clone_size: .; j_call: TRBJ2-2; v_call: TRBV6-1; d_call: TRBD1; cdr3_aa: CASSEKGGFSKSYTGELFF; cdr3_nt: TGTGCCAGCAGTGAAAAAGGGGGCTTTAGTAAAAGTTACACCGGGGAGCTGTTTTTT
clone_size: .; j_call: TRBJ2-1; v_call: TRBV29-1; d_call: TRBD1; cdr3_aa: CSVVQGVNEQFF; cdr3_nt: TGCAGCGTTGTACAGGGGGTCAATGAGCAGTTCTTC
clone_size: once; j_call: TRBJ1-2; v_call: TRBV28; d_call: TRBD1; cdr3_aa: CASSFLPGGQGSYGYTF; cdr3_nt: TGTGCCAGCAGTTTCCTACCGGGGGGACAGGGCAGCTATGGCTACACCTTC
clone_size: .; j_call: TRBJ2-2; v_call: TRBV9; d_call: .; cdr3_aa: CASSPRLVAGELFF; cdr3_nt: TGTGCCAGCAGCCCGCGCTTAGTAGCCGGGGAGCTGTTTTTT
clone_size: .; j_call: TRBJ2-7; v_call: TRBV4-2; d_call: TRBD2; cdr3_aa: CASSQVSSGSSYEQYF; cdr3_nt: TGTGCCAGCAGCCAAGTATCTAGCGGGAGCTCCTACGAGCAGTACTTC
clone_size: many; j_call: TRBJ2-7; v_call: TRBV5-1; d_call: TRBD2; cdr3_aa: CASRPDRAGGSEQYF; cdr3_nt: TGCGCCAGCAGACCTGACAGGGCGGGGGGGAGCGAGCAGTACTTC
clone_size: many; j_call: TRBJ2-5; v_call: TRBV3-1; d_call: TRBD2; cdr3_aa: CASSQEGLAASQETQYF; cdr3_nt: TGTGCCAGCAGCCAAGAGGGACTAGCAGCTAGTCAAGAGACCCAGTACTTC
clone_size: .; j_call: TRBJ2-5; v_call: TRBV12-3/TRBV12-4; d_call: TRBD1; cdr3_aa: CASSSEDRGYETQYF; cdr3_nt: TGTGCCAGCAGTTCAGAAGACAGGGGCTATGAGACCCAGTACTTC
clone_size: many; j_call: TRBJ2-7; v_call: TRBV27; d_call: TRBD2; cdr3_aa: CASSWEGRPYEQYF; cdr3_nt: TGTGCCAGCAGTTGGGAGGGCCGACCCTACGAGCAGTACTTC
clone_size: .; j_call: TRBJ1-1; v_call: TRBV18; d_call: .; cdr3_aa: CASSPGGRSLDTEAFF; cdr3_nt: TGTGCCAGCTCACCAGGGGGCAGGTCCCTGGACACTGAAGCTTTCTTT
clone_size: once; j_call: TRBJ1-6; v_call: TRBV5-6; d_call: TRBD1; cdr3_aa: CASSTDRGFGNSPPHF; cdr3_nt: TGTGCCAGCAGCACGGACAGGGGTTTCGGTAATTCACCCCCCCACTTT
clone_size: many; j_call: TRBJ2-3; v_call: TRBV11-2; d_call: .; cdr3_aa: CASSSLAGRGPDTQYF; cdr3_nt: TGTGCCAGCAGCTCCTTAGCGGGCAGGGGGCCAGATACGCAGTATTTT
clone_size: many; j_call: TRBJ1-6; v_call: TRBV28; d_call: .; cdr3_aa: CASTQQRGYNSPLHF; cdr3_nt: TGTGCCAGCACCCAGCAAAGGGGCTATAATTCACCCCTCCACTTT
clone_size: few; j_call: TRBJ2-3; v_call: TRBV28; d_call: TRBD2; cdr3_aa: CASSRDGASGDTDTQYF; cdr3_nt: TGTGCCAGCAGCCGGGATGGGGCTAGCGGAGACACAGATACGCAGTATTTT